This T cell receptor (beta chain) was obtained from a study of immune characteristics of hereditary and idiopathic chronic pancreatitis. Generated by immunoSEQ multiplex PCR, the TCRdb table keeps only in-frame clones and is missing some. The table lists some 5,600 clones, 73% of them singletons. With respect to this clone: The antigen is not known.

This CDR3 comprises 15 residues. Germline values: CDR1 LGHNA, CDR2 YSLEER. Trimming shortened V by 0 bases and J by 7 bases, and 12 bases separated the two germline ends. Chronic pancreatitis tissue was collected during total pancreatectomy with islet autotransplantation. General study results and limits: No patients had chronic pancreatitis due to alcohol use. Versus controls, both chronic pancreatitis groups showed increased diversity and reduced clonality. Vbeta-Jbeta usage, including TRBV10, TRBV19, TRBV23 and TRBV5, differed by pancreatitis type.

The sample taken for sequencing was pancreas tissue with hereditary chronic pancreatitis. The TCR originated in a human donor with chronic pancreatitis. The genes are TRBV4-3 and TRBJ1-4; D is perhaps TRBD1 (5 bases). This CDR3 reads CASSQDIGASEKLFF. The DNA for the CDR3 is TGCGCCAGCAGCCAAGATATAGGGGCCAGTGAAAAACTGTTTTTT.